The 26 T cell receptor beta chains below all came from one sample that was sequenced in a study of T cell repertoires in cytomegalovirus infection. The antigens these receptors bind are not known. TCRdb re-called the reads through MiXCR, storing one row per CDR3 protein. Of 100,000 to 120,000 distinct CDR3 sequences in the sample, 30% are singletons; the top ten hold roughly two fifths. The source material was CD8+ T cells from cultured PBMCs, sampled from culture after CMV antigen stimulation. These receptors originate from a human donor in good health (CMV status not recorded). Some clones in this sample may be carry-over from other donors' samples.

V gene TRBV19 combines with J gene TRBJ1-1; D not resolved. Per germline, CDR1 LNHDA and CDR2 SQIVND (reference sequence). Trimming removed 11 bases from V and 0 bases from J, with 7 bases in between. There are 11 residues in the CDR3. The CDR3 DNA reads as TGTGCCTGCATGCTGAACACTGAAGCTTTCTTT. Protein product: CACMLNTEAFF.

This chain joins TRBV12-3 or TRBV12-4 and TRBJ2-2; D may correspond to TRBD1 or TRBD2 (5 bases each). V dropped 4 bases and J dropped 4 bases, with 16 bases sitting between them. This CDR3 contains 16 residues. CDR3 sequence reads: CASSSTFLGTTGELFF. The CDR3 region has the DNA TGTGCCAGCAGTTCGACCTTCTTAGGGACCACCGGGGAGCTGTTTTTT.

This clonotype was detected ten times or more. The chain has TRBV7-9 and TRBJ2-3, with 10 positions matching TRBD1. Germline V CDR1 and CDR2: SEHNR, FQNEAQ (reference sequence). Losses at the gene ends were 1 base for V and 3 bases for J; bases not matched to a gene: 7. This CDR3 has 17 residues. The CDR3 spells CASSLGEWDRGTDTQYF. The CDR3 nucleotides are TGTGCCAGCAGCTTAGGGGAGTGGGACAGGGGAACAGATACGCAGTATTTT. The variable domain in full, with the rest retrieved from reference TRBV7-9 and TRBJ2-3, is DTGVSQNPRHKITKRGQNVTFRCDPISEHNRLYWYRQTLGQGPEFLTYFQNEAQLEKSRLLSDRFSAERPKGSFSTLEIQRTEQGDSAMYLCASSLGEWDRGTDTQYFGPGTRLTVL.

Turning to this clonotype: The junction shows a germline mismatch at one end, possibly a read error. The CDR3 here is CASSLRTGGNTGELFF. CDR3 in DNA: TGTGCTAGCAGCCTAAGGACAGGGGGCAACACCGGGGAGCTGTTTTTT. This chain joins TRBV7-7 and TRBJ2-2; the match to TRBD1 covers 11 bases. The CDR3 has 16 residues. Per the germline V gene, CDR1 is SSHAT and CDR2 is FNYEAQ (reference sequence).

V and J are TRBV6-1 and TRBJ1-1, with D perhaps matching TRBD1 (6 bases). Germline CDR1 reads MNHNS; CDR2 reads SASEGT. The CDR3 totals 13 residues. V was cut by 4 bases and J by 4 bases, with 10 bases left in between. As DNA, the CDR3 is TGTGCCAGCAGTGTCAGGGGTACCACTGAAGCTTTCTTT. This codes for CASSVRGTTEAFF.

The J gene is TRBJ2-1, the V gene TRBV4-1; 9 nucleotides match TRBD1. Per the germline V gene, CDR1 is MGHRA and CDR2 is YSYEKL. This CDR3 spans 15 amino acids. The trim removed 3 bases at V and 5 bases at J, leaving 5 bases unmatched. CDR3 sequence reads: CASSQSQGANNEQFF. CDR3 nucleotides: TGCGCCAGCAGCCAGTCACAGGGGGCTAACAATGAGCAGTTCTTC.

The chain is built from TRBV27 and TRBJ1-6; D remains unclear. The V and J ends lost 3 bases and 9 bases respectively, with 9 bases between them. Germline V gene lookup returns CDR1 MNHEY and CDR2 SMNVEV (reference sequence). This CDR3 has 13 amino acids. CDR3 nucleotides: TGTGCCAGCAGTTTGGGTCCGGGTTCACCCCTCCACTTT. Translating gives CASSLGPGSPLHF.

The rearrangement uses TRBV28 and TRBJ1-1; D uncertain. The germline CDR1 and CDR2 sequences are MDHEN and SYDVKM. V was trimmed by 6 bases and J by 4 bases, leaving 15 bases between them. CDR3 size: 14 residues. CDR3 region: CASRPPVLSTEAFF. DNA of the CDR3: TGTGCCAGCAGGCCACCGGTCTTGAGCACTGAAGCTTTCTTT.

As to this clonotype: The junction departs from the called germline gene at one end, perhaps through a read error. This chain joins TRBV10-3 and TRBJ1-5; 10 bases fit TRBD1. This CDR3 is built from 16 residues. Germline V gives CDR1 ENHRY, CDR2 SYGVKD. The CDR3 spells CAISESGTGVHQPQHF. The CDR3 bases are TGTGCCATCAGCGAGTCCGGGACAGGGGTTCATCAGCCCCAGCATTTT.

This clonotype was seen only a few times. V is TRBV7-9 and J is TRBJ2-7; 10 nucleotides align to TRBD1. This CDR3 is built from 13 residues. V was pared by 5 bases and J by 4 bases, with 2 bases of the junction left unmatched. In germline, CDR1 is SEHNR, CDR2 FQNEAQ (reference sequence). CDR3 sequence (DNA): TGTGCCAGCAGCGGGACAGGGGCGTACGAGCAGTACTTC. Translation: CASSGTGAYEQYF.

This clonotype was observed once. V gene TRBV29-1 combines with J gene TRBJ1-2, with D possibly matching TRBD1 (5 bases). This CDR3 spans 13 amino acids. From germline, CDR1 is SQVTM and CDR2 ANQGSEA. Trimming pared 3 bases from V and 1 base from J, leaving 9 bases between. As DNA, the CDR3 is TGCAGCGTTGACGAGGGGAGTAACTATGGCTACACCTTC. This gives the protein CSVDEGSNYGYTF.

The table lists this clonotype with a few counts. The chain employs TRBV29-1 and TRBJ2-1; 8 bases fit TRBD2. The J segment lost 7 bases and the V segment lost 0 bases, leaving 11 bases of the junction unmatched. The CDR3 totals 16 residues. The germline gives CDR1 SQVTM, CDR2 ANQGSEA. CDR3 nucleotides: TGCAGCGTTGAAGATTGGCGGGAGGATGGAATTAATGAGCAGTTCTTC. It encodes CSVEDWREDGINEQFF.

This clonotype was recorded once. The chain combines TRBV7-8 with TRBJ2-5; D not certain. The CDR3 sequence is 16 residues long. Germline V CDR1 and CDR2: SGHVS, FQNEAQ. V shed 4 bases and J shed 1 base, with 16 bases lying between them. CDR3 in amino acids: CASSWQETFLQETQYF. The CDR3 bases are TGTGCCAGCAGCTGGCAAGAGACTTTCCTCCAAGAGACCCAGTACTTC.

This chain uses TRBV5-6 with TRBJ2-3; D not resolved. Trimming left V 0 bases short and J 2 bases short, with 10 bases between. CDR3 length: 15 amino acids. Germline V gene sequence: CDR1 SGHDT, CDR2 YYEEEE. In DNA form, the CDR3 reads TGTGCCAGCAGCTTGGGCGCGGACCCCACAGATACGCAGTATTTT. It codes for CASSLGADPTDTQYF. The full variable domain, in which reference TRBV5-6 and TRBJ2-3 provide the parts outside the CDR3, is DAGVTQSPTHLIKTRGQQVTLRCSPKSGHDTVSWYQQALGQGPQFIFQYYEEEERQRGNFPDRFSGHQFPNYSSELNVNALLLGDSALYLCASSLGADPTDTQYFGPGTRLTVL.

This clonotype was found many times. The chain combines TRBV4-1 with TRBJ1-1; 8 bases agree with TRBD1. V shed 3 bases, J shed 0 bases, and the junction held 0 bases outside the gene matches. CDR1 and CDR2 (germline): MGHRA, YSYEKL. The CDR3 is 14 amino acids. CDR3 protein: CASSQDRVNTEAFF. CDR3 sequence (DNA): TGCGCCAGCAGCCAGGACAGGGTGAACACTGAAGCTTTCTTT.

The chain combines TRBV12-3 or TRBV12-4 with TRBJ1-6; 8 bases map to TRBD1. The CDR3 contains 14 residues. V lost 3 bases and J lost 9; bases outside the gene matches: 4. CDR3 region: CASSLDRVFSPLHF. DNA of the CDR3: TGTGCCAGCAGTTTGGACAGGGTCTTTTCACCCCTCCACTTT.

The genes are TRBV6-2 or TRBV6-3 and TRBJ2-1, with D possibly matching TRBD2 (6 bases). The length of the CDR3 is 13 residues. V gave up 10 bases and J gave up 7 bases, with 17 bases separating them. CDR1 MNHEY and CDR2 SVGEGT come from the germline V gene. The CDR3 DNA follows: TGTGCCACCTTACTAGGAGGGCGGAATGAGCAGTTCTTC. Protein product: CATLLGGRNEQFF.

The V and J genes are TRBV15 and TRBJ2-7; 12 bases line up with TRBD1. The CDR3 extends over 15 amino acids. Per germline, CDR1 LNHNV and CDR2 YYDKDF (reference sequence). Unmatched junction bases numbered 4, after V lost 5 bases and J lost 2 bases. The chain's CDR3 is CATSGGQGATYEQYF. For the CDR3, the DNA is TGTGCCACCAGCGGGGGACAGGGGGCAACCTACGAGCAGTACTTC. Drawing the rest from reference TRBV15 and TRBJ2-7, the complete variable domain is DAMVIQNPRYQVTQFGKPVTLSCSQTLNHNVMYWYQQKSSQAPKLLFHYYDKDFNNEADTPDNFQSRRPNTSFCFLDIRSPGLGDTAMYLCATSGGQGATYEQYFGPGTRLTVT.

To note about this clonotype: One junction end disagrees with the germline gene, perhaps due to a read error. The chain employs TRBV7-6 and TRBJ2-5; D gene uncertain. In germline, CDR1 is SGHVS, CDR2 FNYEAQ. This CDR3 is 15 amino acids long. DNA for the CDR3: TGTGCTAGCAGCCCTTCCGCCGGGTACGGAGAGACCCAGTACTTC. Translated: CASSPSAGYGETQYF.

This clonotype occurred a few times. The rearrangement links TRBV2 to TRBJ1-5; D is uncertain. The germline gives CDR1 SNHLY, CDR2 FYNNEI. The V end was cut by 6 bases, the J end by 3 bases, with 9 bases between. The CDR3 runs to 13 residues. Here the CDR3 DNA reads TGTGCCAGCAGAGAGCGGCTCAATCAGCCCCAGCATTTT. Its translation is CASRERLNQPQHF.

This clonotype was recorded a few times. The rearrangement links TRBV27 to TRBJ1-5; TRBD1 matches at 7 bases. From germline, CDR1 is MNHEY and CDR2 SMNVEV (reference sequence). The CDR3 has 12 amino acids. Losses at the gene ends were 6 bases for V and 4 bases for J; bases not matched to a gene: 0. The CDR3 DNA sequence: TGTGCCAGCAGGACAGGGAATCAGCCCCAGCATTTT. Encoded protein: CASRTGNQPQHF.

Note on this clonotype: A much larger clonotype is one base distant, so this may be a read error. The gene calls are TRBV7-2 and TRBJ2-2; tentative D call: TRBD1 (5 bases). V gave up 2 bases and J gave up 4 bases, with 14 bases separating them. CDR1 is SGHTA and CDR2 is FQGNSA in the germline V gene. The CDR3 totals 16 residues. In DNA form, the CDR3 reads TGTGCCAGCAGCTTAACCGAGGCCCAGGGCACCGGGGAGCTGTTTTTT. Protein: CASSLTEAQGTGELFF.

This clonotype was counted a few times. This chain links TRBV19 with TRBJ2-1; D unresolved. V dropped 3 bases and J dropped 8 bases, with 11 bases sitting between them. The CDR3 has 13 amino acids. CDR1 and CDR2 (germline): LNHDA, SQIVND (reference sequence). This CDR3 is CASSIAASDEQFF. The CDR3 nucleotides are TGTGCCAGTAGTATTGCAGCTTCGGATGAGCAGTTCTTC.

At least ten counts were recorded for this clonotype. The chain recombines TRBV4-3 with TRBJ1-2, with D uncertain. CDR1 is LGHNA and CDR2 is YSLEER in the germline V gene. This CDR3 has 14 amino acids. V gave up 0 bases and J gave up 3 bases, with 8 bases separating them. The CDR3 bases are TGCGCCAGCAGCCAAGAGAGGTTTTACTATGGCTACACCTTC. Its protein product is CASSQERFYYGYTF.

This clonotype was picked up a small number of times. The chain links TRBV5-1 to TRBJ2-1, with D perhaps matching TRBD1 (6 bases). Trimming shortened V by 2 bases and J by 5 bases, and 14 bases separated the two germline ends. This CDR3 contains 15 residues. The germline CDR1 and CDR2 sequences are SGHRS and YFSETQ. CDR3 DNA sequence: TGCGCCAGCAGCTTCCGGGACACCGAAAACAATGAGCAGTTCTTC. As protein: CASSFRDTENNEQFF.

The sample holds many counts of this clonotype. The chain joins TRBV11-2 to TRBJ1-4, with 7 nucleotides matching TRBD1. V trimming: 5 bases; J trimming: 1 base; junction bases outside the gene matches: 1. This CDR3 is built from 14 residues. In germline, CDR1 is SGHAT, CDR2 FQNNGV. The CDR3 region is CASSGDRTNEKLFF. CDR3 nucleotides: TGTGCCAGCAGCGGGGACAGAACTAATGAAAAACTGTTTTTT. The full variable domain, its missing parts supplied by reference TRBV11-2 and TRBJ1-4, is EAGVAQSPRYKIIEKRQSVAFWCNPISGHATLYWYQQILGQGPKLLIQFQNNGVVDDSQLPKDRFSAERLKGVDSTLKIQPAKLEDSAVYLCASSGDRTNEKLFFGSGTQLSVL.